This T cell receptor (beta chain) originates from a study of blood T cell repertoires in COVID-19. For the study at large: Samples taken during acute and convalescent COVID-19 were collected in the United States, Italy and Spain. T cells, B-cell-depleted T cells, or PBMCs provided the cDNA or gDNA that served as material.

Trimming took off 3 bases at V and 3 bases at J, with 9 bases between the two ends. The CDR3 contains 13 residues. Germline CDR1 KGHSH, CDR2 LQKENI. Authors' analysis steps: Cell counts per sample came from amplifying reference gene primers. Sequencing was performed with immunoSEQ multiplex PCR; in TCRdb, only in-frame clones are kept and a portion is missing. Clonal size and the V and J genes are those of that table, whereas D and trimming came from the DNA. The sample includes around 100,000 clones, over 75% seen only once; the top ten take roughly 13%. This chain links TRBV18 with TRBJ2-7, with unresolved D. Sequenced input: peripheral blood. The receptor's source is a human donor in a cohort sampled during active COVID-19. CDR3 amino acids: CASSPNQNYEQYF. For the CDR3, the DNA is TGTGCCAGCTCACCGAACCAGAACTACGAGCAGTACTTC.